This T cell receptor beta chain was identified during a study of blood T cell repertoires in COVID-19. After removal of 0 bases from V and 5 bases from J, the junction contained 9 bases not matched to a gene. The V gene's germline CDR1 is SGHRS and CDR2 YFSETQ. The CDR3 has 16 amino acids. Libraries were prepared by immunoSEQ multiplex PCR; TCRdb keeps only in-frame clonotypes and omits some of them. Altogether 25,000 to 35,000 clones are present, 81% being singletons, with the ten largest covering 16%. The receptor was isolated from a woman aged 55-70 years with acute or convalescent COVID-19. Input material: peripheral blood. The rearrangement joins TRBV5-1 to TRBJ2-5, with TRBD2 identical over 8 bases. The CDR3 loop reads CASSLEPSGGWETQYF. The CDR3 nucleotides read TGCGCCAGCAGCTTGGAACCCAGCGGGGGCTGGGAGACCCAGTACTTC.